The 32 T cell receptor beta chains reported below all come from one sample, sequenced in a study of T cell responses to AZD1222 COVID-19 vaccine. Generated by immunoSEQ multiplex PCR, the TCRdb table keeps only in-frame clones and is missing some. The data hold tens of thousands of clones, with around four fifths observed a single time. Sequenced here: peripheral blood, sampled 28 days after the second AZD1222 dose. These TCRs come from an adult who received the AZD1222 COVID-19 vaccine.

V and J are TRBV15 and TRBJ2-3; D not certain. In germline, CDR1 is LNHNV, CDR2 YYDKDF (reference sequence). With 4 bases removed from V and 0 bases from J, the gap between germline ends came to 8 bases. The CDR3 length is 14 residues. For the CDR3, the DNA is TGTGCCACCAGCACTGTGACTAGCACAGATACGCAGTATTTT. Protein product: CATSTVTSTDTQYF. Drawing the rest from reference TRBV15 and TRBJ2-3, the complete variable domain is DAMVIQNPRYQVTQFGKPVTLSCSQTLNHNVMYWYQQKSSQAPKLLFHYYDKDFNNEADTPDNFQSRRPNTSFCFLDIRSPGLGDTAMYLCATSTVTSTDTQYFGPGTRLTVL.

The chain employs TRBV5-1 and TRBJ1-4, with D perhaps TRBD1 (5 bases). V was clipped by 0 bases and J by 8 bases, with 11 bases between them. Germline V lookup: CDR1 SGHRS, CDR2 YFSETQ. This CDR3 region has 14 residues. CDR3 nucleotide sequence: TGCGCCAGCAGCTTGGGACAGCTAGGGGAAAAACTGTTTTTT. Amino acids: CASSLGQLGEKLFF. The full variable domain, with the rest looked up from reference TRBV5-1 and TRBJ1-4, is KAGVTQTPRYLIKTRGQQVTLSCSPISGHRSVSWYQQTPGQGLQFLFEYFSETQRNKGNFPGRFSGRQFSNSRSEMNVSTLELGDSALYLCASSLGQLGEKLFFGSGTQLSVL.

The V and J genes are TRBV15 and TRBJ1-1; 11 nucleotides match TRBD1. V shed 2 bases and J 9 bases; nucleotides not matched to a gene: 8. The V gene's germline CDR1 is LNHNV and CDR2 YYDKDF (reference sequence). The CDR3 contains 15 residues. The CDR3 DNA is TGTGCCACCAGCAGAACCCTCGGACAGGGGGCGAAAGCTTTCTTT. It translates to CATSRTLGQGAKAFF.

The genes are TRBV10-3 and TRBJ1-1; D is ambiguous. The CDR3 runs to 13 residues. Germline assignment: CDR1 ENHRY and CDR2 SYGVKD. V lost 3 bases to trimming and J lost 1 base, with 6 bases between them. Written as DNA, the CDR3 is TGTGCCATCAGTGAATCAGGGAACACTGAAGCTTTCTTT. Translated: CAISESGNTEAFF.

The rearrangement joins TRBV6-6 to TRBJ2-5, with D unresolved. V lost 4 bases and J 5 bases, leaving 8 bases between the germline ends. Germline CDR1 and CDR2: MNHNY and SVGAGI (reference sequence). CDR3 length equals 12 residues. In DNA, the CDR3 is TGTGCCAGCAGTTGGTCACGGGAGACCCAGTACTTC. Translating it yields CASSWSRETQYF.

This clone appeared a few times. V usage is TRBV28 and J usage is TRBJ1-2, with a possible D match to TRBD1 (5 bases). Germline loops: CDR1 MDHEN, CDR2 SYDVKM. CDR3 size: 14 residues. V was shortened by 2 bases and J by 2 bases, with 9 bases between the two germline ends. CDR3 in DNA: TGTGCCAGCAGTTTAAGGGGACTAAACTATGGCTACACCTTC. Protein sequence: CASSLRGLNYGYTF.

V gene TRBV28 combines with J gene TRBJ1-5, with 9 nucleotides matching TRBD1. CDR3 size: 15 residues. The J segment lost 7 bases and the V segment lost 3 bases, leaving 7 bases of the junction unmatched. CDR1 and CDR2 from the germline V gene are MDHEN and SYDVKM. CDR3 residues: CASSLGQGLKQPQHF. The CDR3 DNA is TGTGCCAGCAGTTTGGGACAGGGTCTAAAACAGCCCCAGCATTTT.

The CDR3 DNA follows: TGTGCCAGTAGTACACCCGGGGCCGGGGACTATGGCTACACCTTC. It translates to CASSTPGAGDYGYTF. The V and J genes are TRBV19 and TRBJ1-2, with D maybe TRBD1 (5 bases). The CDR3 is 15 amino acids. The V gene's germline CDR1 is LNHDA and CDR2 SQIVND (reference sequence). Trimming left V 4 bases short and J 3 bases short, with 15 bases between.

The gene calls are TRBV11-2 and TRBJ2-1; 11 positions agree with TRBD2. Per the germline V gene, CDR1 is SGHAT and CDR2 is FQNNGV. The CDR3 consists of 18 residues. Losses at the gene ends were 0 bases for V and 1 base for J; bases not matched to a gene: 5. In DNA, the CDR3 is TGTGCCAGCAGCTTAGAGGGGCTAGCGGGGGGTTCCTACAATGAGCAGTTCTTC. It encodes CASSLEGLAGGSYNEQFF.

The V gene is TRBV29-1, the J gene TRBJ1-1; maybe TRBD1 (5 bases). Deletions cut 7 bases from V and 0 bases from J, with 12 bases between. Germline CDR1 SQVTM, CDR2 ANQGSEA. This CDR3 has 13 amino acids. The CDR3 sequence: CSAGTEMNTEAFF. DNA for the CDR3: TGCAGCGCTGGGACCGAGATGAACACTGAAGCTTTCTTT.

This rearrangement joins TRBV7-9 to TRBJ1-2; 7 positions agree with TRBD1. Germline V lookup: CDR1 SEHNR, CDR2 FQNEAQ (reference sequence). V trimming: 3 bases; J trimming: 0 bases; junction bases outside the gene matches: 7. The CDR3 spans 16 residues. The CDR3 sequence is CASSFGRGASNYGYTF. The CDR3 bases are TGTGCCAGCAGCTTCGGCAGGGGGGCGTCTAACTATGGCTACACCTTC.

The sample holds one count of this clone. The chain joins TRBV6-5 to TRBJ2-7, with 13 bases identical to TRBD2. Germline loops: CDR1 MNHEY, CDR2 SVGAGI. The V and J ends lost 6 bases and 0 bases, in that order; junction bases with no gene match: 2. The CDR3 loop spans 15 amino acids. CDR3 loop: CASRRLAGGSYEQYF. The CDR3 nucleotides are TGTGCCAGCAGGCGACTAGCGGGGGGCTCCTACGAGCAGTACTTC.

This clone was seen just once. The gene calls are TRBV7-8 and TRBJ2-6; D is perhaps TRBD2 (6 bases). From germline, CDR1 is SGHVS and CDR2 FQNEAQ. The CDR3 totals 16 residues. Trimming took off 5 bases at V and 4 bases at J, with 15 bases between the two ends. The CDR3 sequence: CASSPVGGGGANVLTF. The CDR3 DNA reads as TGTGCCAGCAGCCCAGTGGGGGGAGGAGGGGCCAACGTCCTGACTTTC.

V is TRBV7-9 and J is TRBJ2-5, with D possibly being TRBD1 (6 bases). V was trimmed by 5 bases and J by 3 bases, leaving 19 bases between them. CDR3 length: 16 amino acids. CDR1 is SEHNR and CDR2 is FQNEAQ in the germline V gene (reference sequence). The CDR3 sequence: CASSPPTGLMEETQYF. DNA for the CDR3: TGTGCCAGCAGCCCTCCGACAGGCTTGATGGAAGAGACCCAGTACTTC.

The gene calls are TRBV19 and TRBJ2-2; D call uncertain. The assigned J gene may be wrong: the sequence end matches TRBJ1-3 better. The CDR3 is 13 residues long. Germline V gene sequence: CDR1 LNHDA, CDR2 SQIVND (reference sequence). This CDR3 reads CASSMATGNTIYF. The CDR3 nucleotides read TGTGCCAGTAGTATGGCAACTGGAAACACCATATATTTT.

The chain couples TRBV18 to TRBJ1-2, with 8 nucleotides matching TRBD1. This CDR3 has 14 residues. V was clipped by 5 bases and J by 6 bases; unmatched bases: 8. CDR1 is KGHSH, CDR2 LQKENI, per germline. CDR3 loop: CASSGTGPNDGYTF. The CDR3 region has the DNA TGTGCCAGCTCAGGGACAGGTCCCAATGATGGCTACACCTTC.

This clone was seen a single time. The CDR3 region has the DNA TGTGCCAGCAGCCCGGGACAGGGGGGGTATGAGCAGTTCTTC. This gives the protein CASSPGQGGYEQFF. The chain combines TRBV7-2 with TRBJ2-1, with 11 bases that match TRBD1. V shed 5 bases, J shed 8 bases, and the junction held 5 bases outside the gene matches. The CDR3 has 14 residues. Germline CDR1 and CDR2: SGHTA and FQGNSA. The whole variable domain, remainder taken from reference TRBV7-2 and TRBJ2-1, is GAGVSQSPSNKVTEKGKDVELRCDPISGHTALYWYRQSLGQGLEFLIYFQGNSAPDKSGLPSDRFSAERTGGSVSTLTIQRTQQEDSAVYLCASSPGQGGYEQFFGPGTRLTVL.

J is TRBJ2-3 and V is TRBV3-1 (or the pseudogene TRBV3-2), with 8 bases aligning to TRBD2. CDR1 and CDR2 from the germline V gene are LGHDT and YNNKEL (reference sequence). The CDR3 spans 13 residues. V dropped 6 bases and J dropped 4; count of bases not matched to a gene: 3. CDR3 sequence: CASRSLAADTQYF. CDR3 DNA sequence: TGTGCCAGCAGATCACTAGCGGCAGATACGCAGTATTTT.

The CDR3 is CASSRGGGGHSYEQYF. As DNA, the CDR3 is TGTGCCAGCAGCCGGGGTGGAGGGGGCCACTCCTACGAGCAGTACTTC. The rearrangement uses TRBV5-6 and TRBJ2-7; perhaps TRBD1 as D (7 bases). V was clipped by 4 bases and J by 0 bases, with 17 bases between them. This CDR3 comprises 16 residues. The germline V gene encodes CDR1 SGHDT and CDR2 YYEEEE.

The gene calls are TRBV4-1 and TRBJ2-2; no definite D call. The V and J ends lost 3 bases and 3 bases respectively, with 14 bases between them. Germline V gives CDR1 MGHRA, CDR2 YSYEKL. The CDR3 runs to 16 residues. The CDR3 bases are TGCGCCAGCAGCCAGACCTGGACGGAATACACCGGGGAGCTGTTTTTT. Protein: CASSQTWTEYTGELFF.

The CDR3 bases are TGTGCCAGCAGTGCCCGGGCTACGAACACTGAAGCTTTCTTT. It yields the protein CASSARATNTEAFF. The genes are TRBV25-1 and TRBJ1-1; D gene ambiguous. The CDR3 is made up of 14 amino acids. V shed 4 bases and J shed 1 base, with 10 bases lying between them. CDR1 and CDR2 (germline): MGHDK, SYGVNS.

The V gene is TRBV4-2, the J gene TRBJ2-2, with D possibly called TRBD1 or TRBD2 (5 bases each). CDR1 is LGHNA, CDR2 YNFKEQ, per germline. The CDR3 has 17 residues. With 0 bases removed from V and 7 bases from J, the gap between germline ends came to 18 bases. The CDR3 spells CASSQDPVRGEVGELFF. The CDR3 DNA reads TGTGCCAGCAGCCAAGACCCCGTGAGGGGTGAAGTCGGGGAGCTGTTTTTT.

This chain uses TRBV5-6 with TRBJ2-5; D uncertain. Per germline, CDR1 SGHDT and CDR2 YYEEEE. This CDR3 is built from 11 residues. Trimming pared 2 bases from V and 5 bases from J, leaving 4 bases between. The CDR3 nucleotides are TGTGCCAGCAGCTTCCAGGAGACCCAGTACTTC. Protein sequence: CASSFQETQYF.

The count of this clone is one. V is TRBV5-1 and J is TRBJ2-5; unclear D gene. This CDR3 is built from 15 residues. CDR1 is SGHRS, CDR2 YFSETQ, per germline. The V gene lost 0 bases and the J gene lost 9 bases, with 18 bases spanning the gap. As DNA, the CDR3 is TGCGCCAGCAGCTTGGCAACCTTCCAAGAGACGCCCCAGTACTTC. Translation: CASSLATFQETPQYF.

The rearrangement joins TRBV25-1 to TRBJ1-5; TRBD1 aligns across 10 bases. Germline V gene lookup returns CDR1 MGHDK and CDR2 SYGVNS. This CDR3 is built from 18 residues. V shed 8 bases and J 0 bases; nucleotides not matched to a gene: 13. Written as DNA, the CDR3 is TGTGCCAGCCCTGTGTGGACAGGGGGGGGACTTAGCAATCAGCCCCAGCATTTT. Translated: CASPVWTGGGLSNQPQHF. Full variable domain (outside the CDR3, taken from reference TRBV25-1 and TRBJ1-5): EADIYQTPRYLVIGTGKKITLECSQTMGHDKMYWYQQDPGMELHLIHYSYGVNSTEKGDLSSESTVSRIRTEHFPLTLESARPSHTSQYLCASPVWTGGGLSNQPQHFGDGTRLSIL.

The gene calls are TRBV6-1 and TRBJ2-1, with 7 bases that match TRBD2. V lost 3 bases and J lost 4; bases outside the gene matches: 6. The CDR3 loop spans 15 amino acids. CDR1 and CDR2 (germline): MNHNS, SASEGT. As DNA, the CDR3 is TGTGCCAGCAGTGATGGGCTAGCGGATTACAATGAGCAGTTCTTC. Protein: CASSDGLADYNEQFF.

This clone has a single count. The genes are TRBV30 and TRBJ2-7; either TRBD1 or TRBD2 may supply D (5 bases each). Germline V CDR1 and CDR2: GTSNPN, SVGIG (reference sequence). The CDR3 has 11 residues. The germline V and J ends were trimmed by 4 bases and 5 bases, with 9 bases remaining between them. The CDR3 sequence: CAWTGLNEQYF. CDR3 sequence (DNA): TGTGCCTGGACGGGGCTAAACGAGCAGTACTTC.

The table lists this clone with a count of one. The genes are TRBV6-4 and TRBJ1-1, with 8 bases aligning to TRBD1. The trim removed 0 bases at V and 0 bases at J, leaving 9 bases unmatched. In germline, CDR1 is MRHNA, CDR2 SNTAGT. CDR3 length: 18 residues. In nucleotides, the CDR3 is TGTGCCAGCAGTGACTCGCCAGGGGGCCCTATTTTGAACACTGAAGCTTTCTTT. This gives the protein CASSDSPGGPILNTEAFF.

V and J are TRBV24-1 and TRBJ2-5; D not certain. Germline CDR1 and CDR2: KGHDR and SFDVKD. V shed 1 base and J shed 1 base, with 6 bases lying between them. The CDR3 consists of 14 residues. The CDR3 reads CATSDLYGQETQYF. The CDR3 DNA follows: TGTGCCACCAGTGATTTATACGGCCAAGAGACCCAGTACTTC.

This clone has a single count. The rearrangement uses TRBV19 and TRBJ2-3, with unresolved D. V was trimmed by 6 bases and J by 0 bases, leaving 16 bases between them. The CDR3 is 16 amino acids. Looked up from germline, CDR1 is LNHDA and CDR2 is SQIVND (reference sequence). CDR3 region: CASRAPFGASTDTQYF. The DNA of the CDR3 is TGTGCCAGTAGAGCCCCTTTCGGAGCTAGCACAGATACGCAGTATTTT.

This chain uses TRBV18 with TRBJ2-3; D is ambiguous. CDR3 length: 15 amino acids. V lost 6 bases and J 6 bases, leaving 19 bases between the germline ends. Germline V gives CDR1 KGHSH, CDR2 LQKENI. Here the CDR3 reads CASSTPAFTVDTQYF. In DNA, the CDR3 is TGTGCCAGCTCCACTCCAGCGTTCACAGTGGATACGCAGTATTTT.

This clone occurred once. V and J are TRBV6-1 and TRBJ2-1; 7 bases agree with TRBD2. The V gene's germline CDR1 is MNHNS and CDR2 SASEGT. The V and J ends lost 1 base and 2 bases, in that order; junction bases with no gene match: 2. The CDR3 length is 15 residues. The CDR3 sequence: CASSEVGGAYNEQFF. As DNA, the CDR3 is TGTGCCAGCAGTGAAGTTGGGGGGGCCTACAATGAGCAGTTCTTC.